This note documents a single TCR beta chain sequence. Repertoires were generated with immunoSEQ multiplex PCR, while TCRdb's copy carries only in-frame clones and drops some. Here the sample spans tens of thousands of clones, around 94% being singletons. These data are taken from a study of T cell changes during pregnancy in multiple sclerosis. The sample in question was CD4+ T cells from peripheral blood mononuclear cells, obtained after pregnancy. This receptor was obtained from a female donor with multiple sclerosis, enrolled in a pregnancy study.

CDR3 sequence reads: CASSVGTWTRANTGELFF. As DNA, the CDR3 is TGTGCCAGCAGCGTAGGGACTTGGACTAGGGCGAACACCGGGGAGCTGTTTTTT. V and J are TRBV9 and TRBJ2-2; 7 positions match TRBD2. The J segment lost 0 bases and the V segment lost 0 bases, leaving 8 bases of the junction unmatched. The CDR3 length is 18 residues. CDR1 SGDLS and CDR2 YYNGEE come from the germline V gene.